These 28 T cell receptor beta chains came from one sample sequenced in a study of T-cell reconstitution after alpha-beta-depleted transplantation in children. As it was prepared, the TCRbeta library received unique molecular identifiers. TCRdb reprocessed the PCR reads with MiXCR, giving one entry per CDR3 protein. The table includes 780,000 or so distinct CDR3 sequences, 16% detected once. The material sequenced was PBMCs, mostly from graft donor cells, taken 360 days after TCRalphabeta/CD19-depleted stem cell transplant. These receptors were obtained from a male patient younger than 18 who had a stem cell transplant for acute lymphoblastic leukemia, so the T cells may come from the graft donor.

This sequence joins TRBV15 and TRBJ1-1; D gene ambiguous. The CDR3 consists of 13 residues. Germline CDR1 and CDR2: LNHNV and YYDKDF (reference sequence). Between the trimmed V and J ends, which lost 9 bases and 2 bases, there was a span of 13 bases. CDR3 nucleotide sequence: TGTGCCACTGCACGAGGGAGCAACACTGAAGCTTTCTTT. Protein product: CATARGSNTEAFF.

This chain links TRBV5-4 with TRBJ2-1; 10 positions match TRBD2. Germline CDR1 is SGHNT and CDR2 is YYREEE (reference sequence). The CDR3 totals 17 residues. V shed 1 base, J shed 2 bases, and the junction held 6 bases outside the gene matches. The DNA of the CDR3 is TGTGCCAGCAGCTTGCAGCCTAGCGGGAGCGCCTACAATGAGCAGTTCTTC. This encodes CASSLQPSGSAYNEQFF.

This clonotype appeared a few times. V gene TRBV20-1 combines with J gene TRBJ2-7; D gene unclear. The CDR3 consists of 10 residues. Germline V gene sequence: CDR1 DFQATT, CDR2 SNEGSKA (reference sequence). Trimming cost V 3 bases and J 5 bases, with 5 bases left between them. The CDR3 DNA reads TGCAGTGCTAGGTTGAACGAGCAGTACTTC. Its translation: CSARLNEQYF.

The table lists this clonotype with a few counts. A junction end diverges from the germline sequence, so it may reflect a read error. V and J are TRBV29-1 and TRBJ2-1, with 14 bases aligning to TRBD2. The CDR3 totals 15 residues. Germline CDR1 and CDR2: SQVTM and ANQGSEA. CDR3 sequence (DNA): TGCAGCGTTGGAGAACCTTTGAGACTAGCGGGAGGGCCCTGGTTC. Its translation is CSVGEPLRLAGGPWF.

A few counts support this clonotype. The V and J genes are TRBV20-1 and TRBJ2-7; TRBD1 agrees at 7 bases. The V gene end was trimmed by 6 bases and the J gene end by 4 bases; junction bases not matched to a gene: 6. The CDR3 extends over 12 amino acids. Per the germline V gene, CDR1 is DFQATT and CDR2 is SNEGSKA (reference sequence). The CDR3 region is CSARTGLYEQYF. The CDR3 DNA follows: TGCAGTGCCCGGACAGGTTTATACGAGCAGTACTTC.

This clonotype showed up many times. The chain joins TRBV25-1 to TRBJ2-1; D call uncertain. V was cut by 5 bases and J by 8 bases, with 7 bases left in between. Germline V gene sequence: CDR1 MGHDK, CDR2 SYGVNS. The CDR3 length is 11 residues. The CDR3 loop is CASSLVYEQFF. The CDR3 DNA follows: TGTGCCAGCAGTCTCGTCTATGAGCAGTTCTTC.

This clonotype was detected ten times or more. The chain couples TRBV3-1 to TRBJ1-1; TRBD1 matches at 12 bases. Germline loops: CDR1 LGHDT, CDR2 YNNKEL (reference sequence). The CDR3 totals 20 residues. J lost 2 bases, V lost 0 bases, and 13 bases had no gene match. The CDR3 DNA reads TGTGCCAGCAGCCAAGATCCGCGCCGGGACAGGGGGCGATCAAACACTGAAGCTTTCTTT. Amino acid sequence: CASSQDPRRDRGRSNTEAFF.

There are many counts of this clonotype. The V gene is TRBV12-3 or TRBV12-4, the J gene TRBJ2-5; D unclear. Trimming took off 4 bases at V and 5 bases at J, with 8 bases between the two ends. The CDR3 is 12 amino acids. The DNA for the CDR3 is TGTGCCAGCAGTTACGACCGGGAGACCCAGTACTTC. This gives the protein CASSYDRETQYF.

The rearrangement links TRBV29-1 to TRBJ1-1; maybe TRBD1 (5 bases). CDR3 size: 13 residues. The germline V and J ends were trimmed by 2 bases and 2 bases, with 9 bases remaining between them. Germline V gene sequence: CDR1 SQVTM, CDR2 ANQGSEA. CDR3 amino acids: CSVEMQGNTEAFF. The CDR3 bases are TGCAGCGTTGAAATGCAGGGTAACACTGAAGCTTTCTTT.

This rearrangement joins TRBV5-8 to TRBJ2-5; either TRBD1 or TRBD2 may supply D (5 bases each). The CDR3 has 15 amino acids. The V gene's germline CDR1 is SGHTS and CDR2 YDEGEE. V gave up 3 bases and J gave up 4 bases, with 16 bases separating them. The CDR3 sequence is CASSYDPGPPETQYF. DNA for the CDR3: TGTGCCAGCAGCTACGACCCGGGACCCCCAGAGACCCAGTACTTC.

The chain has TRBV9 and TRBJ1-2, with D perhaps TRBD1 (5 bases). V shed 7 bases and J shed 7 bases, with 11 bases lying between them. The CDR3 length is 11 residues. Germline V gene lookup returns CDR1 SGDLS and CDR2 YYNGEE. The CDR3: CASGTTGGYTF. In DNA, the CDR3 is TGTGCCAGCGGGACCACTGGTGGCTACACCTTC.

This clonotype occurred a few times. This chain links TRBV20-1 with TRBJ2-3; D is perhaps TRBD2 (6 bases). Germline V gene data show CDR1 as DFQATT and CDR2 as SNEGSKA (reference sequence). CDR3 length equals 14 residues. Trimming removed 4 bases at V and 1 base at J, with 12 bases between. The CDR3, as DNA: TGCAGTGCTATCTCTAGCGAAGGCACAGATACGCAGTATTTT. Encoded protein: CSAISSEGTDTQYF.

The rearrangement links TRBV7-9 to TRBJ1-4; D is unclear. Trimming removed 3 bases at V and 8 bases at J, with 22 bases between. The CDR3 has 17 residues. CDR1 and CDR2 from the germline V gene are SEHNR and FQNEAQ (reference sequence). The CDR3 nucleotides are TGTGCCAGCAGCTTGAGTTCTTCGGTGGGTCCCAGAGAAAAACTGTTTTTT. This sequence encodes CASSLSSSVGPREKLFF.

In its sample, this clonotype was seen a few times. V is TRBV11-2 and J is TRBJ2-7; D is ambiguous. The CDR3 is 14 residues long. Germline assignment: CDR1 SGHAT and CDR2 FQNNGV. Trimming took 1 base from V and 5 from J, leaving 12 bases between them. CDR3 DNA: TGTGCCAGCAGCTTAGTTTTAAAAGGGAACGAGCAGTACTTC. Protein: CASSLVLKGNEQYF. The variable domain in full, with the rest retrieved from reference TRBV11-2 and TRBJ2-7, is EAGVAQSPRYKIIEKRQSVAFWCNPISGHATLYWYQQILGQGPKLLIQFQNNGVVDDSQLPKDRFSAERLKGVDSTLKIQPAKLEDSAVYLCASSLVLKGNEQYFGPGTRLTVT.

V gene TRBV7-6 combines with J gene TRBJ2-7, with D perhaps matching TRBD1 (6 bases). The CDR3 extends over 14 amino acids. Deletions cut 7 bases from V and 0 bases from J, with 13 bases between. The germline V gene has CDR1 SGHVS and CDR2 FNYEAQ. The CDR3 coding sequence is TGTGCCAGCACCCAGGACAGCCTCTCCTACGAGCAGTACTTC. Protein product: CASTQDSLSYEQYF.

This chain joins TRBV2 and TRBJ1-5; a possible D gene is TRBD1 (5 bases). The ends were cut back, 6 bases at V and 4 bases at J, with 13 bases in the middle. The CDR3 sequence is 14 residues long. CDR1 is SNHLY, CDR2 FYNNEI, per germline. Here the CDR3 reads CASRKTWGNQPQHF. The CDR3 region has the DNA TGTGCCAGCAGAAAAACATGGGGGAATCAGCCCCAGCATTTT.

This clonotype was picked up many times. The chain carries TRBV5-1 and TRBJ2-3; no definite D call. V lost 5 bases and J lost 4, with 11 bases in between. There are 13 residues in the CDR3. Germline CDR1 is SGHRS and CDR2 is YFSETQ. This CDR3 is CASSGVYADTQYF. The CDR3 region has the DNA TGCGCCAGCAGTGGAGTTTACGCAGATACGCAGTATTTT.

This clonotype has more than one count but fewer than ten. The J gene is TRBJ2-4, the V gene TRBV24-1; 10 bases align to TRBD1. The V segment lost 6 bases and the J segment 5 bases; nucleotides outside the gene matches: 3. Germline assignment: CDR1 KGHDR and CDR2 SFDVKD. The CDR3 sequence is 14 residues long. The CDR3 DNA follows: TGTGCCACCAGTTCTGGGACAGGGGAAAACATTCAGTACTTC. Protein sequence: CATSSGTGENIQYF.

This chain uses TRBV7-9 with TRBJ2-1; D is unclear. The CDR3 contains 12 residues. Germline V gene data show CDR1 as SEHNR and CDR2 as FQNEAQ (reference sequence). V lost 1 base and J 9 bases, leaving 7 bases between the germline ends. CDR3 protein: CASSLEVREQFF. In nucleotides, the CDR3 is TGTGCCAGCAGCTTAGAGGTCCGTGAGCAGTTCTTC.

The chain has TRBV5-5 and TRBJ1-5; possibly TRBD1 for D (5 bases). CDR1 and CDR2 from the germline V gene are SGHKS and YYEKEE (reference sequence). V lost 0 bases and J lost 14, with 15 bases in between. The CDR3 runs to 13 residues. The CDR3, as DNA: TGTGCCAGCAGCTTGGGGCAGGGCCGGCCAGAGCATTTT. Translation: CASSLGQGRPEHF. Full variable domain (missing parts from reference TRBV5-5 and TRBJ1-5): DAGVTQSPTHLIKTRGQQVTLRCSPISGHKSVSWYQQVLGQGPQFIFQYYEKEERGRGNFPDRFSARQFPNYSSELNVNALLLGDSALYLCASSLGQGRPEHFGDGTRLSIL.

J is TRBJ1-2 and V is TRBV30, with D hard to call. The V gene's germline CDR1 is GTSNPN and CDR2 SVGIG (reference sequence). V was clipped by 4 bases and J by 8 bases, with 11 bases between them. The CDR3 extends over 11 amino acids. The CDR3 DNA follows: TGTGCCTGGAAGGCAGGCGAAGGCTACACCTTC. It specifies CAWKAGEGYTF.

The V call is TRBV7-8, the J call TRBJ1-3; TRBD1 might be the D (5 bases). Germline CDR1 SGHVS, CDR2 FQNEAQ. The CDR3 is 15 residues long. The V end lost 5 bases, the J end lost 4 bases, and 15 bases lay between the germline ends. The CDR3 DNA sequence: TGTGCCAGCAGCGATAAGGGGAGAAACGGAAACACCATATATTTT. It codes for CASSDKGRNGNTIYF.

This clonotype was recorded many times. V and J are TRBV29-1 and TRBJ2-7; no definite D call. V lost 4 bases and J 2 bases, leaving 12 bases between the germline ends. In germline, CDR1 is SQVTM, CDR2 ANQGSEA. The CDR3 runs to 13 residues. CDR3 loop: CSVGETATYEQYF. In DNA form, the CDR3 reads TGCAGCGTTGGAGAGACGGCAACCTACGAGCAGTACTTC.

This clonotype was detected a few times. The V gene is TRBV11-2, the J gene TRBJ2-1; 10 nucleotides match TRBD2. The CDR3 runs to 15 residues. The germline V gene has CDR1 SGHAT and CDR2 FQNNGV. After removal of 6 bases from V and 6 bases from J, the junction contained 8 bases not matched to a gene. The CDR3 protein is CASRNSGRRLNEQFF. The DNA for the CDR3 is TGTGCCAGCAGGAATAGCGGGAGGAGGCTCAATGAGCAGTTCTTC.

CDR3 nucleotide sequence: TGTGCCAGCAGCCAATCGGGGACAGGGCTTGGAGCCCTCCACTTT. It translates to CASSQSGTGLGALHF. The chain couples TRBV16 to TRBJ1-6; 9 bases are shared with TRBD1. The CDR3 has 15 amino acids. Germline V gene lookup returns CDR1 KGHSY and CDR2 FQNENV. Trimming cost V 0 bases and J 14 bases; bases outside gene matches: 8.

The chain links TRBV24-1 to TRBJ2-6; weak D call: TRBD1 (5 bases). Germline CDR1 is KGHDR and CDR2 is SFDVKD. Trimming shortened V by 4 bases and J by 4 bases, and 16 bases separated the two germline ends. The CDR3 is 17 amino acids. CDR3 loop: CATSDATVRLGANVLTF. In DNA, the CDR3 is TGTGCCACCAGTGACGCGACAGTTAGGTTGGGGGCCAACGTCCTGACTTTC.

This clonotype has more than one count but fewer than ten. The CDR3 sequence is CASSTTGTYEQYF. The CDR3 DNA is TGTGCCAGCAGCACGACAGGGACCTACGAGCAGTACTTC. The rearrangement links TRBV7-9 to TRBJ2-7; 7 nucleotides agree with TRBD1. The germline CDR1 and CDR2 sequences are SEHNR and FQNEAQ (reference sequence). The J segment lost 2 bases and the V segment lost 5 bases, leaving 3 bases of the junction unmatched. CDR3 size: 13 residues.

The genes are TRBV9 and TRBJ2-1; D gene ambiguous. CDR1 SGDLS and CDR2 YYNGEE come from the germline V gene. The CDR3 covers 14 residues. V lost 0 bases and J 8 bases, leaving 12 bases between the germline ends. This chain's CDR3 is CASSVVGSAHEQFF. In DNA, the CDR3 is TGTGCCAGCAGCGTAGTGGGCTCAGCACATGAGCAGTTCTTC.